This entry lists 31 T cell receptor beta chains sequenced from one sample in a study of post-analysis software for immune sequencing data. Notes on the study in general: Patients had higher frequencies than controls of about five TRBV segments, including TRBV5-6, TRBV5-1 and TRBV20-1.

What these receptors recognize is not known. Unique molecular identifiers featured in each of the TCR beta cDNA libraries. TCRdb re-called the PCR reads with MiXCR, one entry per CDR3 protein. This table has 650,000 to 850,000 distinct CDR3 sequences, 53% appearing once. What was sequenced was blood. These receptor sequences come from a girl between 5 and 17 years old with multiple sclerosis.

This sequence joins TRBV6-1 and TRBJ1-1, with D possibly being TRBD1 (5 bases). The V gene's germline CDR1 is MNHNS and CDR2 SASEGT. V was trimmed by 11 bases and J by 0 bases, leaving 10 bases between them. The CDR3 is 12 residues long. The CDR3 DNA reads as TGTGCCGGACGGGGGGTGAACACTGAAGCTTTCTTT. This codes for CAGRGVNTEAFF.

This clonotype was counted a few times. Here the CDR3 reads CASTTQHRGSSYEQYF. The DNA for the CDR3 is TGTGCCAGCACCACCCAACACAGGGGGAGCTCCTACGAGCAGTACTTC. The chain recombines TRBV6-6 with TRBJ2-7; 8 nucleotides line up with TRBD1. CDR3 length: 16 amino acids. CDR1 is MNHNY and CDR2 is SVGAGI in the germline V gene (reference sequence). The J segment lost 0 bases and the V segment lost 7 bases, leaving 11 bases of the junction unmatched.

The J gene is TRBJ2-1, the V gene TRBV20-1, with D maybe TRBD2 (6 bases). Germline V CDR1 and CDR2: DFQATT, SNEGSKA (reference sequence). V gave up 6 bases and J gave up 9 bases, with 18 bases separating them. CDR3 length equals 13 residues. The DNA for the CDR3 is TGCAGTGCCCGGGACGCCCGGGGAGGTGAGCAGTTCTTC. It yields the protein CSARDARGGEQFF.

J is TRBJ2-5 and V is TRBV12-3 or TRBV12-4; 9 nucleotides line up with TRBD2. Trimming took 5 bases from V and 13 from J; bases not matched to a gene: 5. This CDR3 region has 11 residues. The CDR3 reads CASSGSGGRYF. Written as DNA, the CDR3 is TGTGCCAGCAGTGGTAGCGGGGGCAGGTACTTC.

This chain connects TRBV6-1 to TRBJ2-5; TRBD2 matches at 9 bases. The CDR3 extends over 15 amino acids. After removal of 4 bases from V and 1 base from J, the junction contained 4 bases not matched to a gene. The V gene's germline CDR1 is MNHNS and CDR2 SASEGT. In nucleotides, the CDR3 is TGTGCCAGCAGTGGTAGCGGGGGACCCCAAGAGACCCAGTACTTC. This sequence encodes CASSGSGGPQETQYF.

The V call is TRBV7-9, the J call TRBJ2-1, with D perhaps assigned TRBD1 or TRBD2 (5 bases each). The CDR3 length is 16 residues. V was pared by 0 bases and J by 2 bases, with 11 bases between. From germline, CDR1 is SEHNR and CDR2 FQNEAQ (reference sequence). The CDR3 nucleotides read TGTGCCAGCAGCTTAGCGTCACGGGACCCCTACAATGAGCAGTTCTTC. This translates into CASSLASRDPYNEQFF.

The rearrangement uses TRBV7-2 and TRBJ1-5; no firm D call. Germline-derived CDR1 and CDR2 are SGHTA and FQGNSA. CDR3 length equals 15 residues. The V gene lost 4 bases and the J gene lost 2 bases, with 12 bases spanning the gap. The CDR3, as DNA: TGTGCCAGCAGCTCGACATGGCAAGGCAATCAGCCCCAGCATTTT. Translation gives CASSSTWQGNQPQHF.

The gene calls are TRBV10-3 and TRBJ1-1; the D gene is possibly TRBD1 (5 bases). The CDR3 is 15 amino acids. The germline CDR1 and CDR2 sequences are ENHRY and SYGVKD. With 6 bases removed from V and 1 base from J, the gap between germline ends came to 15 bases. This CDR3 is CAISGAGRGNTEAFF. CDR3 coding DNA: TGTGCCATCAGCGGGGCTGGAAGGGGGAACACTGAAGCTTTCTTT.

CDR3 sequence: CASSYLTGAWETQYF. CDR3 nucleotides: TGTGCCAGCAGTTACTTAACGGGAGCTTGGGAGACCCAGTACTTC. V is TRBV6-2 or TRBV6-3 and J is TRBJ2-5; a possible D gene is TRBD2 (6 bases). CDR1 and CDR2 (germline): MNHEY, SVGEGT. The CDR3 has 15 residues. Trimming took off 1 base at V and 5 bases at J, with 14 bases between the two ends.

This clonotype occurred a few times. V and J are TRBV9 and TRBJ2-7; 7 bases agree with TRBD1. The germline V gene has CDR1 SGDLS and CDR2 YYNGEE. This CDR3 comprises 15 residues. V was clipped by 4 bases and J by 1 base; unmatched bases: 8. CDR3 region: CASSPRQGESYEQYF. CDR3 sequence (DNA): TGTGCCAGCAGCCCACGACAGGGTGAATCCTACGAGCAGTACTTC.

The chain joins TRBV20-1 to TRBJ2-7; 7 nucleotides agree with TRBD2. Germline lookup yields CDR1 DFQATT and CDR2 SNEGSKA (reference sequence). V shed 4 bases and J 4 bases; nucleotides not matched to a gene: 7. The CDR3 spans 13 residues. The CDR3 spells CSATSRRGYEQYF. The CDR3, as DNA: TGCAGTGCTACCTCCCGGCGGGGGTACGAGCAGTACTTC.

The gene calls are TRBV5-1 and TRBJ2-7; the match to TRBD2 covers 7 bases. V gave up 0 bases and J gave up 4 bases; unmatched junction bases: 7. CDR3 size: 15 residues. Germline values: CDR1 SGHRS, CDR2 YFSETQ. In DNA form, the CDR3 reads TGCGCCAGCAGCTTGGCCGGCGGGAGTTTGTACGAGCAGTACTTC. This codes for CASSLAGGSLYEQYF.

The CDR3 loop is CSALRTSPGLAGSGEQFF. CDR3 DNA: TGCAGTGCTCTCCGCACCTCTCCGGGACTAGCGGGTAGTGGTGAGCAGTTCTTC. The chain has TRBV20-1 and TRBJ2-1, with TRBD2 identical over 12 bases. Germline assignment: CDR1 DFQATT and CDR2 SNEGSKA (reference sequence). J lost 9 bases, V lost 5 bases, and 20 bases had no gene match. The CDR3 consists of 18 residues.

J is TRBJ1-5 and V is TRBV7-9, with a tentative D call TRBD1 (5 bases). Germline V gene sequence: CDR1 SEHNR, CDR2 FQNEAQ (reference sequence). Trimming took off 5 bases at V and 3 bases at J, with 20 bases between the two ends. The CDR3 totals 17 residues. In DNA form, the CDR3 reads TGTGCCAGCAGCGGGGGGGTAGGGTTCCAGGCCAATCAGCCCCAGCATTTT. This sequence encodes CASSGGVGFQANQPQHF.

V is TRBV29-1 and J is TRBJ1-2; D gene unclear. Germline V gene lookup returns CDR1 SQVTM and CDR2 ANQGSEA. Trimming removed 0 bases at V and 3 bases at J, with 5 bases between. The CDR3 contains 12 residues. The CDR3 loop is CSVEEADYGYTF. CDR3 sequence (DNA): TGCAGCGTTGAAGAGGCAGACTATGGCTACACCTTC.

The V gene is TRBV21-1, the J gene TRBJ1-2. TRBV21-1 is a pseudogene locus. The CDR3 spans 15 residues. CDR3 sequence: CASSKARRSDYGYTF. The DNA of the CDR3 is TGTGCCAGCAGCAAAGCGCGAAGAAGCGATTATGGCTACACCTTC.

The CDR3 region is CASGLEITQGPSSGEQYF. CDR3 coding DNA: TGTGCTAGTGGTTTGGAGATTACCCAGGGGCCTTCATCGGGCGAGCAGTACTTC. The chain recombines TRBV12-5 with TRBJ2-5; D is perhaps TRBD1 (6 bases). The J call may be mistaken, given a closer DNA end match to TRBJ2-7. This CDR3 spans 18 amino acids. Germline V gives CDR1 LGHNT, CDR2 FRNRAP.

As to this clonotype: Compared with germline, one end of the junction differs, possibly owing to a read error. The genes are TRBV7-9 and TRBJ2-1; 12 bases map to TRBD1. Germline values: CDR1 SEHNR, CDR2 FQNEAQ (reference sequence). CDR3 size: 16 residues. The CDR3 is CVSSLAKEGQGAKQFF. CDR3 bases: TGTGTCAGCAGCTTAGCAAAGGAGGGACAGGGGGCGAAGCAGTTCTTC.

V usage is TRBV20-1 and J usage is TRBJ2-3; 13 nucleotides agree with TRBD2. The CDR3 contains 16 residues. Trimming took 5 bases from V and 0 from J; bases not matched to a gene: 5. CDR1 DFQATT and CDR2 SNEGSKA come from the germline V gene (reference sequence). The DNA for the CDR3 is TGCAGTGCTCCCGGACTAGCGGGGGCCAGCACAGATACGCAGTATTTT. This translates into CSAPGLAGASTDTQYF.

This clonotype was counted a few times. The CDR3 sequence: CASSEYNSPIRGYTF. The CDR3 nucleotides are TGTGCCAGCAGTGAATATAATAGCCCAATCCGTGGCTACACCTTC. V gene TRBV25-1 combines with J gene TRBJ1-2; D is unclear. The length of the CDR3 is 15 residues. Germline CDR1 and CDR2: MGHDK and SYGVNS. With 0 bases removed from V and 7 bases from J, the gap between germline ends came to 15 bases.

DNA for the CDR3: TGTGCCAGCAGCTTGAGGACAGGGCATGGCTACACCTTC. It codes for CASSLRTGHGYTF. V is TRBV5-6 and J is TRBJ1-2; 8 bases line up with TRBD1. The CDR3 spans 13 residues. V shed 1 base, J shed 6 bases, and the junction held 2 bases outside the gene matches. The germline gives CDR1 SGHDT, CDR2 YYEEEE. The variable domain in full, completed from reference TRBV5-6 and TRBJ1-2, reads DAGVTQSPTHLIKTRGQQVTLRCSPKSGHDTVSWYQQALGQGPQFIFQYYEEEERQRGNFPDRFSGHQFPNYSSELNVNALLLGDSALYLCASSLRTGHGYTFGSGTRLTVV.

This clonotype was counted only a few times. In DNA form, the CDR3 reads TGCAGCGTGGAGGGGACAGGGCCCACAGATACGCAGTATTTT. Protein: CSVEGTGPTDTQYF. The gene calls are TRBV29-1 and TRBJ2-3, with 9 nucleotides matching TRBD1. Germline-derived CDR1 and CDR2 are SQVTM and ANQGSEA. The V gene end was trimmed by 6 bases and the J gene end by 2 bases; junction bases not matched to a gene: 6. The CDR3 is 14 amino acids.

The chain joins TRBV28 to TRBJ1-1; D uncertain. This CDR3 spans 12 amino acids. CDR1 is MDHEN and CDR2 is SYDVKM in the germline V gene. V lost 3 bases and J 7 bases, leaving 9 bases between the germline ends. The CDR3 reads CASSLVSSEAFF. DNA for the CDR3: TGTGCCAGCAGTTTGGTGAGCAGTGAAGCTTTCTTT.

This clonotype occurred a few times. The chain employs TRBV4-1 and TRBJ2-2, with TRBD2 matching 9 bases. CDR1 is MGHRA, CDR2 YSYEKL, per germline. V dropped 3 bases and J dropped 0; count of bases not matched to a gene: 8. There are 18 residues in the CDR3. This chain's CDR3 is CASSQMERGASNTGELFF. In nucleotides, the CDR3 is TGCGCCAGCAGCCAGATGGAGCGGGGGGCCTCGAACACCGGGGAGCTGTTTTTT.

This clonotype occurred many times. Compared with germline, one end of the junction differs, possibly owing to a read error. The CDR3 sequence: CASSSDSYEQYF. Here the CDR3 DNA reads TGTGCCAGCAGCTCCGACTCCTACGAGCAGTACTTC. This sequence joins TRBV5-1 and TRBJ2-7; D is ambiguous. Germline loops: CDR1 SGHRS, CDR2 YFSETQ. This CDR3 has 12 residues.

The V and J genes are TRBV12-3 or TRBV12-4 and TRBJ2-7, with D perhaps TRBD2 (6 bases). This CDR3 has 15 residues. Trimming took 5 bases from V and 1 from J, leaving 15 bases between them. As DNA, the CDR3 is TGTGCCAGCAGTACGGCTAGCGCTACGTCCTACGAGCAGTACTTC. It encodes CASSTASATSYEQYF.

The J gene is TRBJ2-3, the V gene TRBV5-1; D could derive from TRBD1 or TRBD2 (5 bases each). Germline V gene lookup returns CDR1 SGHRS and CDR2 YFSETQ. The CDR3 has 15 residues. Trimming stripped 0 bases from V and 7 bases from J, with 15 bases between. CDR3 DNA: TGCGCCAGCAGCTTGGGGGCAGGGAGCTTGAATACGCAGTATTTT. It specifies CASSLGAGSLNTQYF.

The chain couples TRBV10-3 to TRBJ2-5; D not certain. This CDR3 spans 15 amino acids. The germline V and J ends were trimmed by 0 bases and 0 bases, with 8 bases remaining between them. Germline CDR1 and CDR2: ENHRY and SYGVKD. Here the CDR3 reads CAISESMRYQETQYF. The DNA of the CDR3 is TGTGCCATCAGTGAGTCTATGCGTTACCAAGAGACCCAGTACTTC.

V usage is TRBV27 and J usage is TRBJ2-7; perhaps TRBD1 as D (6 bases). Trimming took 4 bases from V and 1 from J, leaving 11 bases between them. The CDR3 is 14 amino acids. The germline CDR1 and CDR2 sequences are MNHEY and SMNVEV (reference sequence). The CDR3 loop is CASSSLDRSYEQYF. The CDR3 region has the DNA TGTGCCAGCAGTTCTCTGGACAGATCCTACGAGCAGTACTTC.

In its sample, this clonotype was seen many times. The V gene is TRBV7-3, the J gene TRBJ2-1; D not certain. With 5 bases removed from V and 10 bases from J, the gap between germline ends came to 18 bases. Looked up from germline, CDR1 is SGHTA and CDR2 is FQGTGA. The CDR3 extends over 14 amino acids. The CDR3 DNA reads TGTGCCAGCAGCACCCAGGACGGAGCAATGGAGCAGTTCTTC. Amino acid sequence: CASSTQDGAMEQFF.

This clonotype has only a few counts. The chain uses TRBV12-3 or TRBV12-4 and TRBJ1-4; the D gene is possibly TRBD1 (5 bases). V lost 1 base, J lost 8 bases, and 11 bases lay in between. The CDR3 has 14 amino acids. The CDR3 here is CASSLGDRREKLFF. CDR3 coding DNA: TGTGCCAGCAGTTTAGGGGACCGGAGAGAAAAACTGTTTTTT.